This TCR beta chain was obtained from a study of vaccination and CD4 T cells after COVID-19. Study-level background: Control wells got either CEFX epitopes, HIV-1 Nef peptides, or no peptide at all.

Once obtained from cultured CD4+ T cells, the DNA was sequenced using the Oncomine TCR Beta short-read assay. TCRdb reprocessed the PCR reads via MiXCR and lists one record per CDR3 protein. Of approximately 11,000 distinct CDR3 sequences listed, around 40% are singletons. Details on this clonotype: Antigen unknown.

Indicated treatment: roughly 10-day PBMC culture with coronavirus spike peptide pools or control peptides (ViraFEST assay). Germline V gives CDR1 GTSNPN, CDR2 SVGIG (reference sequence). The V end was cut by 2 bases, the J end by 7 bases, with 20 bases between. The CDR3 consists of 15 residues. V usage is TRBV30 and J usage is TRBJ1-2; D is undetermined. The receptor was isolated from a human donor with COVID-19. What was sequenced was cultured CD4+ T cells from blood. CDR3 amino acids: CAWSTYGQRAIGYTF. CDR3 sequence (DNA): TGTGCCTGGAGTACTTATGGGCAGAGGGCCATTGGCTACACCTTC.